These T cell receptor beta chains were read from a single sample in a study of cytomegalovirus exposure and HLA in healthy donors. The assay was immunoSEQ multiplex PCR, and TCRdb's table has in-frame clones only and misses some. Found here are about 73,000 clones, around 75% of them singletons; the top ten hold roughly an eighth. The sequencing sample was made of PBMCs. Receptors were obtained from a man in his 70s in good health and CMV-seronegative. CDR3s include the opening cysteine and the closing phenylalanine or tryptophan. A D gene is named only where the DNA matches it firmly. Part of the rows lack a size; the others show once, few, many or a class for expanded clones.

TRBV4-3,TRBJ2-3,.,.,CASSQGAFTDTQYF,TGCGCCAGCAGCCAAGGGGCGTTCACAGATACGCAGTATTTT
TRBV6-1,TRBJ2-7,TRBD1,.,CASSEPGQGSYEQYF,TGTGCCAGCAGTGAACCGGGACAGGGCTCTTACGAGCAGTATTTC
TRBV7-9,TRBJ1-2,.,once,CASSSRGSDGYTF,TGTGCCAGCAGCTCCAGGGGCAGCGATGGCTACACCTTC
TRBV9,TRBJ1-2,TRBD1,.,CASSLRTGNYGYTF,TGTGCCAGCAGCTTACGGACAGGGAACTATGGCTACACCTTC
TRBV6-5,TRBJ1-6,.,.,CASIKQGRNSPLHF,TGTGCCAGCATAAAACAGGGTAGAAATTCACCCCTCCACTTT
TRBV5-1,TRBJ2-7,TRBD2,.,CASSNRLAGYEQYF,TGCGCCAGCAGCAACAGACTAGCGGGGTACGAGCAGTACTTC
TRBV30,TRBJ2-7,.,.,CAWRPGIRNEQYF,TGTGCCTGGAGGCCCGGGATCCGAAACGAGCAGTACTTC
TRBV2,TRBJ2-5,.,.,CASSELTRQETQYF,TGTGCCAGCAGTGAACTCACTCGCCAAGAGACCCAGTACTTC
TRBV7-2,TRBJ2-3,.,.,CASSLRQSTDTQYF,TGTGCCAGCAGCTTAAGACAGTCCACAGATACGCAGTATTTT
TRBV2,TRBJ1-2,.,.,CAGGAGQAEYGYTF,TGTGCCGGGGGGGCGGGGCAGGCCGAATATGGCTACACCTTC
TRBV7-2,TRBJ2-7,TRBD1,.,CASSSVGTGAQVFQYF,TGTGCCAGCAGTAGTGTGGGGACAGGGGCGCAGGTATTCCAGTACTTC
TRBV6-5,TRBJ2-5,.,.,CASSYRRRGSEQYF,TGTGCCAGCAGTTACCGGAGGAGGGGAAGTGAGCAGTACTTC
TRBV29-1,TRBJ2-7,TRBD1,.,CSVAGTGTYEQYF,TGCAGCGTTGCCGGGACAGGGACCTACGAGCAGTACTTC
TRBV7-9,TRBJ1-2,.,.,CASSDDRRGASYGYTF,TGTGCCAGCAGCGATGATCGTAGGGGTGCGAGCTATGGCTACACCTTC
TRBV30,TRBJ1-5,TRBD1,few,CACHRGLSNQPQHF,TGTGCCTGTCACAGGGGGCTAAGCAATCAGCCCCAGCATTTT
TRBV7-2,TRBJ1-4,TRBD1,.,CASSLAGTGGTNEKLFF,TGTGCCAGCAGCTTAGCCGGGACAGGGGGAACTAATGAAAAACTGTTTTTT
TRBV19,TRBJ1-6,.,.,CASSLQQRPGVKIHF,TGTGCCAGTAGTTTACAACAGAGGCCGGGAGTCAAAATCCACTTT
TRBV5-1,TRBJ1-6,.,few,CASSLKLRGADNSPLHF,TGCGCCAGCAGCTTAAAACTCCGAGGTGCAGATAATTCACCCCTCCACTTT
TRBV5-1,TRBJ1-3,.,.,CASSPEQGSSGNTIYF,TGCGCCAGCAGCCCTGAGCAGGGCTCCTCTGGAAACACCATATATTTT
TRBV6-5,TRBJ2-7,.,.,CASSYGGYYEQYF,TGTGCCAGCAGTTACGGAGGGTACTACGAGCAGTACTTC
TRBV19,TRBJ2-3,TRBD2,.,CASASGYTDTQYF,TGTGCCAGTGCTAGCGGATACACAGATACGCAGTATTTT
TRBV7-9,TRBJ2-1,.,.,CASSSGDEQFF,TGTGCCAGCAGCTCCGGGGATGAGCAGTTCTTC
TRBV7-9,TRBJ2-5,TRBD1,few,CASSLDGTEPQETQYF,TGTGCCAGCAGCTTAGATGGGACAGAACCCCAAGAGACCCAGTACTTC
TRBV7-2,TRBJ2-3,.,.,CASSSAQVTDTQYF,TGTGCCAGCAGCTCCGCACAGGTGACAGATACGCAGTATTTT
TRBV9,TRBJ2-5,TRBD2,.,CASSVGGLAGGGETQYF,TGTGCCAGCAGCGTAGGAGGACTAGCGGGGGGGGGAGAGACCCAGTACTTC
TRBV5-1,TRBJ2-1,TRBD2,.,CASSPQAGLVGVGEQFF,TGCGCCAGCAGCCCACAGGCGGGACTAGTGGGAGTGGGTGAGCAGTTCTTC
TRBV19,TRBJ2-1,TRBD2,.,CASSNPGLAGNEQFF,TGTGCCAGTAGTAATCCGGGACTAGCGGGCAATGAGCAGTTCTTC
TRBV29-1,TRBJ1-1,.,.,CSGRGMNTEAFF,TGCAGCGGCAGGGGCATGAACACTGAAGCTTTCTTT
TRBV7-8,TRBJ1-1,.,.,CASSLTYTEAFF,TGTGCCAGCAGCTTAACATACACTGAAGCTTTCTTT
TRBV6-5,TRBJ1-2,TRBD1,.,CASTQTGVGYTF,TGTGCCAGCACTCAAACAGGGGTTGGCTACACCTTC
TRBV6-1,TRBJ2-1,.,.,CASTNDRYHEQFF,TGTGCCAGCACCAACGACAGGTACCATGAGCAGTTCTTC
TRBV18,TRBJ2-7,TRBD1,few,CASSATGGSYEQYF,TGTGCCAGCTCAGCGACAGGGGGCTCCTACGAGCAGTACTTC
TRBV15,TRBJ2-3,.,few,CATSRDPPGRRGKTDTQYF,TGTGCCACCAGCAGAGATCCACCTGGACGTCGGGGGAAGACAGATACGCAGTATTTT
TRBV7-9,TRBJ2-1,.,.,CASTEGGGPRYNEQFF,TGTGCCAGCACTGAAGGGGGGGGCCCCAGGTACAATGAGCAGTTCTTC
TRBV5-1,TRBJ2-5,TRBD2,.,CASSRTISGGQETQYF,TGCGCCAGCAGCCGGACGATTAGCGGGGGCCAAGAGACCCAGTACTTC
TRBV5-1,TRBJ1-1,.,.,CASSPGSGTEAFF,TGCGCCAGCAGCCCCGGATCGGGCACTGAAGCTTTCTTT
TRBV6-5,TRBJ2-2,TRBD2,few,CASRPGGPNTGELFF,TGTGCCAGCAGGCCGGGAGGACCGAACACCGGGGAGCTGTTTTTT
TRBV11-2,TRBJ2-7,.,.,CASSLAPWPLSYEQYF,TGTGCCAGCAGCTTAGCGCCCTGGCCCCTCTCCTACGAGCAGTACTTC
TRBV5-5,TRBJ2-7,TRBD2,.,CASSLTQRGAYEQYF,TGTGCCAGCAGCTTGACCCAGCGGGGGGCCTACGAGCAGTACTTC
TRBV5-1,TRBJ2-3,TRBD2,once,CASSVQGGGAQDTQYF,TGCGCCAGCAGCGTACAGGGCGGGGGGGCCCAAGATACGCAGTATTTT
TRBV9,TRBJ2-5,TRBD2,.,CASSVGRGTETQYF,TGTGCCAGCAGCGTAGGGCGGGGGACGGAGACCCAGTACTTC
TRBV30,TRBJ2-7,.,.,CAWSGSYEQYF,TGTGCCTGGAGCGGGTCCTACGAGCAGTACTTC
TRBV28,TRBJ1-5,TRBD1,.,CASSFSGGANQPQHF,TGTGCCAGCAGTTTTTCAGGGGGCGCGAATCAGCCCCAGCATTTT
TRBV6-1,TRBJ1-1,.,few,CASSSLGVGTEAFF,TGTGCCAGCAGCAGCCTCGGGGTCGGCACTGAAGCTTTCTTT
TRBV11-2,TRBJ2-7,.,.,CASSLTDSYEQYF,TGTGCCAGCAGCTTAACTGATTCCTACGAGCAGTACTTC
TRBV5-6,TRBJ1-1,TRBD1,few,CASSSWGTGMNTEAFF,TGTGCCAGCAGCTCATGGGGGACAGGAATGAACACTGAAGCTTTCTTT
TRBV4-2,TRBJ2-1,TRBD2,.,CASRGGTSGLSSYNEQFF,TGTGCCAGCAGAGGGGGGACTAGCGGGCTTAGCTCCTACAATGAGCAGTTCTTC
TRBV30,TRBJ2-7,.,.,CAWSRTGYEQYF,TGTGCCTGGAGTAGGACTGGCTACGAGCAGTACTTC